This TCR beta chain was captured in a study of response to subunit inactivated influenza vaccine. Study-wide points: A suggestion made by the authors is that each seasonal influenza vaccination recruits few new T cells.

This clonotype showed up just a few times. Antigen specificity is unknown. There are 14 residues in the CDR3. The ends lost 3 bases at V and 10 bases at J; junction bases unmatched: 4. CDR1 is LGHDT and CDR2 is YNNKEL in the germline V gene (reference sequence). TCRdb redid the calling of the RT-PCR reads with MiXCR, one entry per CDR3 protein. The sample includes 300,000 to 350,000 distinct CDR3 sequences, just over 20% seen only once; the top ten take roughly 10%. This material consisted of PBMCs from blood, taken 21 months after vaccination. The gene calls are TRBV3-1 and TRBJ1-6; 9 nucleotides align to TRBD1. The receptor comes from a man in his fifties or sixties who received an inactivated influenza vaccine. The CDR3: CASSHRTGESPLHF. The CDR3 nucleotides read TGTGCCAGCAGCCACCGGACAGGGGAATCACCCCTCCACTTT.